This passage covers 18 T cell receptor beta chains from one sample sequenced in a study of blood T cell repertoires in COVID-19. Sequenced by immunoSEQ multiplex PCR; TCRdb stores in-frame clones only, minus some. This sample has 200,000 to 250,000 clones, with 85% to 90% found just once. The sample taken for sequencing was PBMCs or T cells enriched from blood (not recorded which). The receptors here all came from a woman between 45 and 65 years old with acute COVID-19.

This clone is a singleton in its sample. This chain uses TRBV7-9 with TRBJ2-7; 7 bases match TRBD1. Germline V gene data show CDR1 as SEHNR and CDR2 as FQNEAQ (reference sequence). CDR3 size: 14 residues. The V and J ends lost 5 bases and 2 bases, in that order; junction bases with no gene match: 6. The CDR3: CASSKGQRTYEQYF. The CDR3 DNA sequence: TGTGCCAGCAGCAAGGGACAGCGTACCTACGAGCAGTACTTC. The full variable domain, rest sourced from reference TRBV7-9 and TRBJ2-7, is DTGVSQNPRHKITKRGQNVTFRCDPISEHNRLYWYRQTLGQGPEFLTYFQNEAQLEKSRLLSDRFSAERPKGSFSTLEIQRTEQGDSAMYLCASSKGQRTYEQYFGPGTRLTVT.

The chain carries TRBV24-1 and TRBJ2-7; D may be TRBD1 (5 bases). V was clipped by 5 bases and J by 0 bases, with 10 bases between them. CDR1 is KGHDR and CDR2 is SFDVKD in the germline V gene. The CDR3 totals 14 residues. The CDR3 region has the DNA TGTGCCACCAGTGGGTGGGGCAGCTCCTACGAGCAGTACTTC. Amino acid sequence: CATSGWGSSYEQYF.

This chain links TRBV5-1 with TRBJ1-6; 7 nucleotides align to TRBD1. CDR1 and CDR2 (germline): SGHRS, YFSETQ. The CDR3 runs 13 residues. The V segment lost 5 bases and the J segment 8 bases; nucleotides outside the gene matches: 4. In DNA form, the CDR3 reads TGCGCCAGCAGGCCCACAGGGGATTCACCCCTCCACTTT. Translation: CASRPTGDSPLHF. The full variable domain, rest sourced from reference TRBV5-1 and TRBJ1-6, is KAGVTQTPRYLIKTRGQQVTLSCSPISGHRSVSWYQQTPGQGLQFLFEYFSETQRNKGNFPGRFSGRQFSNSRSEMNVSTLELGDSALYLCASRPTGDSPLHFGNGTRLTVT.

This rearrangement joins TRBV2 to TRBJ1-6; D possibly corresponds to TRBD1 (6 bases). This CDR3 region has 16 residues. V was cut by 4 bases and J by 13 bases, with 23 bases left in between. Germline CDR1 SNHLY, CDR2 FYNNEI. The CDR3: CASSGQVGIVVEPLHF. CDR3 nucleotide sequence: TGTGCCAGCAGTGGACAGGTTGGGATCGTTGTTGAGCCCCTCCACTTT. Complete variable domain (other parts from reference TRBV2 and TRBJ1-6): EPEVTQTPSHQVTQMGQEVILRCVPISNHLYFYWYRQILGQKVEFLVSFYNNEISEKSEIFDDQFSVERPDGSNFTLKIRSTKLEDSAMYFCASSGQVGIVVEPLHFGNGTRLTVT.

J is TRBJ2-4 and V is TRBV30; D might be TRBD1 (6 bases). V lost 0 bases, J lost 1 base, and 19 bases lay in between. The CDR3 sequence is 18 residues long. Germline V gene lookup returns CDR1 GTSNPN and CDR2 SVGIG (reference sequence). The CDR3 spells CAWSVGQPRERAKNIQYF. The DNA of the CDR3 is TGTGCCTGGAGTGTTGGACAGCCCCGAGAGAGGGCCAAAAACATTCAGTACTTC.

The chain joins TRBV25-1 to TRBJ1-1; no reliable D call. V was clipped by 5 bases and J by 4 bases, with 11 bases between them. Germline V gives CDR1 MGHDK, CDR2 SYGVNS. This CDR3 has 13 amino acids. In DNA, the CDR3 is TGTGCCAGCAGTCAAACAGCGGGCACTGAAGCTTTCTTT. It encodes CASSQTAGTEAFF.

The chain couples TRBV19 to TRBJ2-4, with D maybe TRBD1 (5 bases). V shed 8 bases and J shed 1 base, with 15 bases lying between them. The CDR3 is 15 amino acids. Per germline, CDR1 LNHDA and CDR2 SQIVND (reference sequence). CDR3 sequence reads: CASCEKGQAKNIQYF. Written as DNA, the CDR3 is TGTGCCAGTTGTGAGAAGGGGCAGGCCAAAAACATTCAGTACTTC.

V gene TRBV6-5 combines with J gene TRBJ1-5; D gene uncertain. Trimming removed 6 bases at V and 0 bases at J, with 12 bases between. This CDR3 has 15 amino acids. CDR1 and CDR2 from the germline V gene are MNHEY and SVGAGI. The CDR3 sequence: CASSDQRISNQPQHF. DNA for the CDR3: TGTGCCAGCAGCGATCAGAGGATTAGCAATCAGCCCCAGCATTTT.

The gene calls are TRBV15 and TRBJ1-6; TRBD1 matches 9 bases. The CDR3 has 15 residues. The J segment lost 6 bases and the V segment lost 2 bases, leaving 2 bases of the junction unmatched. The germline V gene encodes CDR1 LNHNV and CDR2 YYDKDF (reference sequence). CDR3 loop: CATSRLTGGNSPLHF. The CDR3, as DNA: TGTGCCACCAGCAGACTGACAGGGGGTAATTCACCCCTCCACTTT.

About this clone: One junction end does not reproduce the germline sequence, and a read error may be involved. The CDR3 spells CASSSPNRPQHF. CDR3 nucleotide sequence: TGTGCCAGCAGCTCCCCTAATCGGCCCCAGCATTTT. This chain links TRBV3-1 (or the pseudogene TRBV3-2) with TRBJ1-5; D is uncertain. Per germline, CDR1 LGHDT and CDR2 YNNKEL (reference sequence). The CDR3 sequence is 12 residues long.

The chain employs TRBV5-4 and TRBJ1-2, with D maybe TRBD1 (6 bases). CDR3 length: 13 residues. Germline V lookup: CDR1 SGHNT, CDR2 YYREEE (reference sequence). Trimming pared 0 bases from V and 5 bases from J, leaving 8 bases between. The CDR3 bases are TGTGCCAGCAGCTTGGACAGGGCTTATGGCTACACCTTC. This codes for CASSLDRAYGYTF.

The V gene is TRBV2, the J gene TRBJ2-6; tentative D call: TRBD2 (5 bases). V was cut by 4 bases and J by 2 bases, with 15 bases left in between. The CDR3 has 17 amino acids. CDR1 is SNHLY and CDR2 is FYNNEI in the germline V gene. This chain's CDR3 is CASSVPSSGPGANVLTF. For the CDR3, the DNA is TGTGCCAGCAGTGTCCCGAGCAGCGGTCCTGGGGCCAACGTCCTGACTTTC.

This chain links TRBV5-1 with TRBJ1-6; possible D gene TRBD1, 6 bases. The germline V gene has CDR1 SGHRS and CDR2 YFSETQ. CDR3 length: 18 amino acids. The V end lost 3 bases, the J end lost 0 bases, and 16 bases lay between the germline ends. In DNA, the CDR3 is TGCGCCAGCAGCTATAACAGGGTACGAAGCTCCTATAATTCACCCCTCCACTTT. The encoded protein is CASSYNRVRSSYNSPLHF.

The genes are TRBV5-5 and TRBJ1-2, with 7 bases lining up with TRBD1. The CDR3 loop spans 15 amino acids. V dropped 0 bases and J dropped 4; count of bases not matched to a gene: 6. Germline lookup yields CDR1 SGHKS and CDR2 YYEKEE (reference sequence). CDR3 sequence: CASSLALQGGYGYTF. The CDR3 DNA is TGTGCCAGCAGCTTGGCCCTCCAGGGGGGCTATGGCTACACCTTC.

This clone was observed once. The V call is TRBV5-6, the J call TRBJ2-1; no reliable D call. Per germline, CDR1 SGHDT and CDR2 YYEEEE. The CDR3 consists of 12 residues. V lost 4 bases, J lost 8 bases, and 10 bases lay in between. The CDR3 bases are TGTGCCAGCAGCCTCCAGGTAGATGAGCAGTTCTTC. Translating it yields CASSLQVDEQFF. The variable domain in full, with the rest retrieved from reference TRBV5-6 and TRBJ2-1, is DAGVTQSPTHLIKTRGQQVTLRCSPKSGHDTVSWYQQALGQGPQFIFQYYEEEERQRGNFPDRFSGHQFPNYSSELNVNALLLGDSALYLCASSLQVDEQFFGPGTRLTVL.

The CDR3 DNA is TGCGCCAGCATGGAGGAACCTGGAAACACCATATATTTT. It translates to CASMEEPGNTIYF. The rearrangement joins TRBV5-1 to TRBJ1-3; D is ambiguous. V lost 6 bases and J 2 bases, leaving 9 bases between the germline ends. Germline V lookup: CDR1 SGHRS, CDR2 YFSETQ. The CDR3 has 13 amino acids.

This chain links TRBV3-1 (or the pseudogene TRBV3-2) with TRBJ1-2; a possible D gene is TRBD1 (5 bases). Germline V lookup: CDR1 LGHDT, CDR2 YNNKEL (reference sequence). This CDR3 region has 16 residues. V was cut by 0 bases and J by 4 bases, with 15 bases left in between. In DNA, the CDR3 is TGTGCCAGCAGCCAAGATCAGGGTCGGTTGAGCTATGGCTACACCTTC. Its protein is CASSQDQGRLSYGYTF.

The V call is TRBV5-1, the J call TRBJ2-7; tentative D call: TRBD2 (5 bases). Trimming cost V 2 bases and J 3 bases, with 12 bases left between them. Germline V gene lookup returns CDR1 SGHRS and CDR2 YFSETQ. This CDR3 has 14 residues. CDR3 loop: CASSLGPSLYEQYF. Here the CDR3 DNA reads TGCGCCAGCAGCTTAGGGCCTAGCCTCTACGAGCAGTACTTC.